The rows below give T cell receptor beta chains drawn from one sample of a study of blood T cell repertoires in COVID-19. TCRdb's copy holds only in-frame clones and misses some; the assay was immunoSEQ multiplex PCR. The sample contains approximately 200,000 clones, around 85% of which appear only once. Sequencing was carried out using PBMCs or T cells enriched from blood (not recorded which). Every receptor here comes from a woman under 40 who had recovered from COVID-19. The CDR3 runs from the conserved cysteine through the conserved F or W. The order of the fields is CDR3 length, V gene, J gene, D gene, CDR3 DNA, CDR3 protein. A D gene is named only where the DNA matches it firmly.

>16|TRBV7-9|TRBJ2-5|TRBD2
TGTGCCAGCAGCTTGATCGGGACTAGCGGGAAAGAGACCCAGTACTTC
CASSLIGTSGKETQYF
>14|TRBV6-5|TRBJ2-7|.
TGTGCCAGCAGTTATGGGGACACCTACTACGAGCAGTACTTC
CASSYGDTYYEQYF
>16|TRBV7-2|TRBJ1-1|.
TGTGCCAGCAGCTTAGCCCAACAGGGACCGGGGACTGAAGCTTTCTTT
CASSLAQQGPGTEAFF
>15|TRBV7-9|TRBJ2-3|.
TGTGCCAGCAGATCAACAGGGTCAAGCACAGATACGCAGTATTTT
CASRSTGSSTDTQYF
>19|TRBV5-1|TRBJ1-1|TRBD1
TGCGCCAGCAGCTCCTCTAGGGGACAGGAGGGAGTGGGTCGTTGGGAAGCTTTCTTT
CASSSSRGQEGVGRWEAFF
>14|TRBV6-5|TRBJ2-1|TRBD2
TGTGCCAGCAGGACTAGCGGGGGTTTCAATGAGCAGTTCTTC
CASRTSGGFNEQFF
>20|TRBV27|TRBJ2-6|TRBD1
TGTGCCAGCAGTAAAAAACTGACAGGGGGTTCCCTCTCTGGGGCCAACGTCCTGACTTTC
CASSKKLTGGSLSGANVLTF
>19|TRBV23-1|TRBJ2-4|TRBD1
TGCGCCAGCAGTCAAGAGACTTTCGACAGGGGGCTGTCCAAAAACATTCAGTACTTC
CASSQETFDRGLSKNIQYF
>17|TRBV5-1|TRBJ2-2|TRBD1
TGCGCCAGCAGCGAACTAGCCGGGACAGGGTCCACCGGGGAGCTGTTTTTT
CASSELAGTGSTGELFF
>10|TRBV29-1|TRBJ2-1|.
TGCAGCGTTGGGACCGGAGGGCAGTTCTTC
CSVGTGGQFF
>13|TRBV20-1|TRBJ1-5|.
TGCAGTGCTAGTGACAGGCCAGGGTGGCCCCAGCATTTT
CSASDRPGWPQHF
>15|TRBV4-1|TRBJ2-1|TRBD2
TGCGCCAGCAGCCCGGGACTAGCGGGGGGGCATGAGCAGTTCTTC
CASSPGLAGGHEQFF
>14|TRBV11-2|TRBJ1-1|TRBD1
TGTGCCAGCAGCTGGAACAGGGGAAACACTGAAGCTTTCTTT
CASSWNRGNTEAFF
>13|TRBV2|TRBJ1-1|.
TGTGCCAGCAGAATCGACAAGGTCACTGAAGCTTTCTTT
CASRIDKVTEAFF
>14|TRBV5-1|TRBJ1-1|TRBD1
TGCGCCAGCAGCCTAACAGGGGGTGTGACTGAAGCTTTCTTT
CASSLTGGVTEAFF
>12|TRBV5-1|TRBJ1-1|.
TGCGCCAGCAGCCTGAAGGGACTTGAAGCTTTCTTT
CASSLKGLEAFF
>13|TRBV6-5|TRBJ1-1|.
TGTGCCAGCAAAGCCGGGATCGCTTATGAAGCTTTCTTT
CASKAGIAYEAFF
>13|TRBV5-3|TRBJ1-4|.
TGTGCCGAAAAGGGGGGGACTAATGAAAAACTGTTTTTT
CAEKGGTNEKLFF
>22|TRBV7-3|TRBJ2-3|TRBD2
TGTGCCAGCAGCTTAAGATCCCCCACTAGCGGGAGGCGAACTGCTAGCACAGATACGCAGTATTTT
CASSLRSPTSGRRTASTDTQYF